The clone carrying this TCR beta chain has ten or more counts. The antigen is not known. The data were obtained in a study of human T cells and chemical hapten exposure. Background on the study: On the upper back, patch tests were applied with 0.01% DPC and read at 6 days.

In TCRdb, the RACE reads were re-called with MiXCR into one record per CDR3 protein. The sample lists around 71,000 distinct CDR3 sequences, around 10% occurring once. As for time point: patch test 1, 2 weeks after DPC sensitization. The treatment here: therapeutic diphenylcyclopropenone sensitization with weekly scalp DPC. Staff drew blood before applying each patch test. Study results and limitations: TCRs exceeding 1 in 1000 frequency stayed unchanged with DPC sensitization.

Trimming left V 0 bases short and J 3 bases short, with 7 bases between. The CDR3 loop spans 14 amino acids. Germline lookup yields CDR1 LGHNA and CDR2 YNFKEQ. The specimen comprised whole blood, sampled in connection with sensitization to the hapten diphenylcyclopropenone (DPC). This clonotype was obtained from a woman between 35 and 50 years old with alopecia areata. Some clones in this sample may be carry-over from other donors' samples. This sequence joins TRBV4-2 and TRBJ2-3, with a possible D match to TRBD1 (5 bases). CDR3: CASSQDRGTDTQYF. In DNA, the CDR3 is TGTGCCAGCAGCCAAGATAGGGGAACAGATACGCAGTATTTT.